The clone carrying this T cell receptor (beta chain) was seen many times. Its cognate antigen is unknown. The sample is drawn from a study of T-cell memory formation after mild COVID-19. For the study at large: The TCR clusters were mostly specific to one donor. Study-level findings and limits: The second-wave clones peaking on day 37 were not confirmed as SARS-CoV-2-specific.

After 5'RACE with constant-segment primers, TCR alpha and TCR beta cDNA libraries carrying sample barcodes and UMIs were obtained. TCRdb itself ran the 5' RACE reads through MiXCR, one entry per CDR3 protein. The table records 110,000 to 150,000 distinct CDR3 sequences, roughly 24% of them present only once. CDR3 length: 15 residues. The V and J ends lost 1 base and 0 bases respectively, with 7 bases between them. The rearrangement joins TRBV12-3 or TRBV12-4 to TRBJ2-1; D ambiguous. Sequencing used PBMCs or a T cell subset sorted from them (not recorded which). This receptor was taken from an adult woman who had mild COVID-19 (a few samples of this study predate the infection). Cell type and time point are not known. This chain's CDR3 is CASSLEGLSYNEQFF. The CDR3 region has the DNA TGTGCCAGCAGTTTAGAGGGCCTCTCCTACAATGAGCAGTTCTTC.